This note documents a single T cell receptor beta chain sequence. These data belong to a study of PD-L1 blockade in urothelial cancer. Whole-study context: Males with bladder-origin urothelial cancer made up about 90% of the roughly 29 patients.

V shed 0 bases and J shed 3 bases, with 12 bases lying between them. Germline V gene lookup returns CDR1 MGHDK and CDR2 SYGVNS. This CDR3 contains 15 residues. The data were produced by immunoSEQ multiplex PCR, yet TCRdb's version contains in-frame clones alone and is incomplete. The sample shows some 49,000 clones, nearly 90% of them seen only once. The receptor's source is a man in his fifties or sixties with urothelial cancer. The rearrangement links TRBV25-1 to TRBJ2-7, with D perhaps matching TRBD2 (5 bases). The sequenced sample was PBMCs, obtained around atezolizumab (anti-PD-L1) treatment. Written as DNA, the CDR3 is TGTGCCAGCAGTGAATACGGGGAGTCACACTACGAGCAGTACTTC. As protein: CASSEYGESHYEQYF.